This T cell receptor beta chain appears in the sequencing data of a study of shared clonotypes between healthy human individuals. Looking at the study overall: The plates for each donor numbered three CD4 naive, three CD4 memory, two CD8 naive and one CD8 memory.

Study-wide results and limits: Inspection by rarefaction showed sorted-subset sequencing to be incomplete despite large depth.

The CDR3 spans 14 residues. Per the germline V gene, CDR1 is SGDLS and CDR2 is YYNGEE. Between the trimmed V and J ends, which lost 4 bases and 0 bases, there was a span of 11 bases. CD8 cells classed as naive were CD45RO-negative and positively selected for CCR7, excluding terminally differentiated effector memory CD45RA+ cells. Donors were Caucasian adults residing in Nashville, Tennessee, USA. Assay: immunoSEQ multiplex PCR; the TCRdb copy retains only in-frame clones and omits some. The repertoire holds around 2,000,000 clones, with about 95% as singletons. On this clone: Antigen unknown.

The V call is TRBV9, the J call TRBJ2-7; tentative D call: TRBD2 (5 bases). The source is a young man in good health. The sequenced material came from naive CD8+ T cells sorted from blood. CDR3 bases: TGTGCCAGCAGCCTTTACGGGAACTCCTACGAGCAGTACTTC. This gives the protein CASSLYGNSYEQYF.